This entry lists 6 T cell receptor beta chains sequenced from one sample in a study of patients and donors after allogeneic stem cell transplantation (dated by TCRdb to about 2020). The library was generated by RT-PCR. The listed sequencing device is NextSeq 550. The public reads were quality trimmed at Q25 with fastp and then assembled into clones with MiXCR by TCRdb, keeping productive beta chains. CDR3 protein sequences are deduplicated, and each keeps its most common genes and DNA. For this sample there are some 960,000 distinct CDR3 sequences; approximately 19% appear just once. In total, the top ten clones hold around 6% of the sample. The sequencing input was blood, either unsorted or a sorted T cell fraction (not recorded which). These receptors all stem from a human donor who was either an allogeneic HSCT recipient or a stem cell or donor lymphocyte infusion donor (not recorded which). It is not recorded whose cells these are; they may come from a transplant donor.

The chain recombines TRBV6-2 or TRBV6-3 with TRBJ2-3; no firm D call. Trimming pared 2 bases from V and 1 base from J, leaving 4 bases between. Germline V gene sequence: CDR1 MNHEY, CDR2 SVGEGT. This CDR3 spans 13 amino acids. This chain's CDR3 is CASSYAGTDTQYF. The CDR3 nucleotides read TGTGCCAGCAGTTACGCGGGCACAGATACGCAGTATTTT.

This clonotype showed up just a few times. CDR3 in amino acids: CASSPSKTQYF. The CDR3 DNA is TGTGCCAGCAGCCCCTCTAAGACCCAGTACTTC. The rearrangement links TRBV11-2 to TRBJ2-5; D gene unclear. Trimming removed 5 bases from V and 6 bases from J, with 7 bases in between. The CDR3 length is 11 residues. From germline, CDR1 is SGHAT and CDR2 FQNNGV. The entire variable domain, with the rest obtained from reference TRBV11-2 and TRBJ2-5, is as follows: EAGVAQSPRYKIIEKRQSVAFWCNPISGHATLYWYQQILGQGPKLLIQFQNNGVVDDSQLPKDRFSAERLKGVDSTLKIQPAKLEDSAVYLCASSPSKTQYFGPGTRLLVL.

The sample holds a few counts of this clonotype. The rearrangement uses TRBV4-1 and TRBJ2-3; possible D gene TRBD1, 5 bases. CDR3 size: 14 residues. Germline CDR1 is MGHRA and CDR2 is YSYEKL. Trimming removed 1 base from V and 4 bases from J, with 9 bases in between. CDR3 coding DNA: TGCGCCAGCAGCCAAGGACAGTTGGCAGATACGCAGTATTTT. It codes for CASSQGQLADTQYF.

The V call is TRBV6-5, the J call TRBJ1-2; no clear D gene. The germline V and J ends were trimmed by 4 bases and 7 bases, with 13 bases remaining between them. The CDR3 totals 13 residues. CDR1 and CDR2 (germline): MNHEY, SVGAGI. This CDR3 reads CASSFPSGLGYTF. CDR3 sequence (DNA): TGTGCCAGCAGTTTCCCCAGCGGACTTGGCTACACCTTC.

This chain connects TRBV2 to TRBJ2-3; TRBD2 matches at 12 bases. The CDR3 has 16 residues. Germline CDR1 is SNHLY and CDR2 is FYNNEI. The ends lost 8 bases at V and 4 bases at J; junction bases unmatched: 10. CDR3 loop: CASDTLTSGGSDTQYF. The CDR3 DNA follows: TGTGCCAGCGATACTCTCACTAGCGGGGGGTCAGATACGCAGTATTTT.

The chain links TRBV6-1 to TRBJ2-5; perhaps TRBD2 as D (5 bases). The CDR3 is 13 amino acids. V lost 9 bases and J lost 2, with 13 bases in between. Germline V lookup: CDR1 MNHNS, CDR2 SASEGT. The CDR3 bases are TGTGCCAGGACACACGGGGTTCAAGAGACCCAGTACTTC. Its translation is CARTHGVQETQYF.